A single sample is the source of the 20 T cell receptor beta chains below, sequenced in a study of identical twins. TCRdb reanalysed the 5' RACE reads using MiXCR and keeps one entry per CDR3 protein. The sample has hundreds of thousands of distinct CDR3 sequences, approximately 24% seen once. These data were likewise used in another study, on T cells expressing NK-cell markers.

The source material was CD4+ T cells sorted from blood. All receptors derive from a woman aged 18-30 years in good health.

The rearrangement uses TRBV30 and TRBJ2-3; maybe TRBD1 (6 bases). The CDR3 is 15 amino acids. Germline assignment: CDR1 GTSNPN and CDR2 SVGIG (reference sequence). The V end was cut by 2 bases, the J end by 8 bases, with 20 bases between. The CDR3 sequence is CAWSPGHYLKGTQYF. The DNA for the CDR3 is TGTGCCTGGAGTCCGGGACACTACCTAAAGGGTACGCAGTATTTT. Based on the CDR3 plus reference TRBV30 and TRBJ2-3, the full variable domain is SQTIHQWPATLVQPVGSPLSLECTVEGTSNPNLYWYRQAAGRGLQLLFYSVGIGQISSEVPQNLSASRPQDRQFILSSKKLLLSDSGFYLCAWSPGHYLKGTQYFGPGTRLTVL.

This sequence joins TRBV12-3 or TRBV12-4 and TRBJ2-2; TRBD1 matches 9 bases. This CDR3 is built from 15 residues. Unmatched junction bases numbered 7, after V lost 6 bases and J lost 5 bases. The CDR3: CASSHRDRVTGELFF. CDR3 DNA sequence: TGTGCCAGCAGCCACCGGGACAGGGTGACCGGGGAGCTGTTTTTT.

This clonotype showed up just a few times. The chain has TRBV3-1 and TRBJ2-7, with D hard to call. The CDR3 loop spans 15 amino acids. The germline V and J ends were trimmed by 8 bases and 3 bases, with 20 bases remaining between them. The germline gives CDR1 LGHDT, CDR2 YNNKEL (reference sequence). Written as DNA, the CDR3 is TGTGCCAGCTTACGCTCGGACGGACCCAACTACGAGCAGTACTTC. It codes for CASLRSDGPNYEQYF.

This clonotype was found a few times. The chain carries TRBV10-3 and TRBJ1-1; a weak D match, TRBD1 (5 bases). From germline, CDR1 is ENHRY and CDR2 SYGVKD. The CDR3 is made up of 13 amino acids. Trimming removed 6 bases from V and 2 bases from J, with 10 bases in between. The CDR3 sequence: CAIRGQTNTEAFF. The CDR3 region has the DNA TGTGCCATCAGGGGGCAGACTAACACTGAAGCTTTCTTT.

The J gene is TRBJ2-7, the V gene TRBV6-1, with a possible D match to TRBD2 (7 bases). The CDR3 totals 14 residues. From germline, CDR1 is MNHNS and CDR2 SASEGT. Trimming removed 6 bases from V and 4 bases from J, with 16 bases in between. CDR3 bases: TGTGCCAGCAGGGGGGGGCCGGGGGTATACGAGCAGTACTTC. Translation gives CASRGGPGVYEQYF.

This clonotype was observed at least ten times. This chain uses TRBV20-1 with TRBJ1-2, with TRBD1 matching over 8 bases. There are 13 residues in the CDR3. Germline values: CDR1 DFQATT, CDR2 SNEGSKA (reference sequence). Trimming at V came to 5 bases and at J to 8 bases, leaving 10 bases not matched to a gene. Written as DNA, the CDR3 is TGCAGTGCTGGAAGACAGGGGTTCGGCGGCTACACCTTC. This gives the protein CSAGRQGFGGYTF.

This clonotype was seen a few times. V gene TRBV29-1 combines with J gene TRBJ2-1, with D hard to call. Trimming took 7 bases from V and 12 from J, leaving 19 bases between them. Germline V gene lookup returns CDR1 SQVTM and CDR2 ANQGSEA. The CDR3 contains 12 residues. The CDR3 reads CSAKEGAIRQFF. The CDR3 DNA reads as TGCAGCGCTAAAGAAGGCGCGATCAGGCAGTTCTTC.

This clonotype was detected a few times. The DNA for the CDR3 is TGTGCCAGCCAGTCCGGGACTAGCGGGGGGAACTCCTACAATGAGCAGTTCTTC. Amino acid sequence: CASQSGTSGGNSYNEQFF. The chain employs TRBV12-3 or TRBV12-4 and TRBJ2-1; 15 nucleotides match TRBD2. The CDR3 contains 18 residues. The V segment lost 8 bases and the J segment 0 bases; nucleotides outside the gene matches: 8.

The chain uses TRBV20-1 and TRBJ2-5; no definite D call. Deletions cut 2 bases from V and 1 base from J, with 5 bases between. The CDR3 is 12 residues long. Germline V gives CDR1 DFQATT, CDR2 SNEGSKA (reference sequence). CDR3 bases: TGCAGTGCTAGACCTCTCCAAGAGACCCAGTACTTC. Protein sequence: CSARPLQETQYF.

The chain couples TRBV7-9 to TRBJ1-1; a weak D match, TRBD1 (5 bases). The V and J ends lost 2 bases and 11 bases respectively, with 15 bases between them. Germline CDR1 reads SEHNR; CDR2 reads FQNEAQ (reference sequence). The CDR3 is made up of 13 amino acids. CDR3 nucleotides: TGTGCCAGCAGCTTAATAGTCCAGGACACCGCTTTCTTT. Amino acid sequence: CASSLIVQDTAFF.

The chain employs TRBV29-1 and TRBJ2-3; the D is unclear. V shed 6 bases and J shed 6 bases, with 16 bases lying between them. Germline lookup yields CDR1 SQVTM and CDR2 ANQGSEA. This CDR3 is 13 amino acids long. As DNA, the CDR3 is TGCAGCGTCGAAACCTCCCCGGTTGATACGCAGTATTTT. Its translation is CSVETSPVDTQYF.

The chain is built from TRBV21-1 and TRBJ2-7. TRBV21-1 is a pseudogene. CDR3 length: 12 amino acids. CDR3 amino acids: CASSPHACEQYF. In DNA form, the CDR3 reads TGTGCCAGCAGCCCCCACGCCTGCGAGCAGTACTTC.

This chain joins TRBV5-4 and TRBJ1-1; D may be TRBD1 (5 bases). The ends were cut back, 4 bases at V and 4 bases at J, with 17 bases in the middle. Germline V CDR1 and CDR2: SGHNT, YYREEE (reference sequence). The CDR3 loop spans 15 amino acids. In DNA, the CDR3 is TGTGCCAGCAGCGTTTCAGGGCGAGGGAGCACTGAAGCTTTCTTT. Translation: CASSVSGRGSTEAFF.

This clonotype was counted only a few times. The chain links TRBV3-1 to TRBJ2-4, with unresolved D. Germline CDR1 LGHDT, CDR2 YNNKEL (reference sequence). The CDR3 is 15 residues long. V shed 0 bases and J shed 7 bases, with 13 bases lying between them. The CDR3: CASSQERSRNNIQYF. In DNA, the CDR3 is TGTGCCAGCAGCCAAGAACGTAGTAGAAACAACATTCAGTACTTC.

The gene calls are TRBV19 and TRBJ1-1; no clear D gene. The ends were cut back, 11 bases at V and 4 bases at J, with 17 bases in the middle. The CDR3 runs to 13 residues. Germline V gene lookup returns CDR1 LNHDA and CDR2 SQIVND (reference sequence). The CDR3, as DNA: TGTGCCCGACCTGGGGTGGGAGGCACTGAAGCTTTCTTT. Amino acid sequence: CARPGVGGTEAFF.

In its sample, this clonotype was seen a few times. This chain uses TRBV3-1 with TRBJ1-3; D remains unclear. Germline assignment: CDR1 LGHDT and CDR2 YNNKEL (reference sequence). Trimming stripped 4 bases from V and 8 bases from J, with 9 bases between. This CDR3 is 12 amino acids long. For the CDR3, the DNA is TGTGCCAGCAGCCCCACTTACGACACCATATATTTT. It specifies CASSPTYDTIYF.

At least ten counts were recorded for this clonotype. The V gene is TRBV10-2, the J gene TRBJ1-5, with TRBD1 as a possible D gene (5 bases). CDR1 and CDR2 (germline): WSHSY, SAAADI. V was pared by 8 bases and J by 8 bases, with 16 bases between. The CDR3 has 13 residues. The CDR3 region has the DNA TGCGCCAGCGGAGGGGATCAGAATAAGCCCCAGCATTTT. It codes for CASGGDQNKPQHF.

The rearrangement links TRBV18 to TRBJ1-5; D is uncertain. V lost 3 bases, J lost 0 bases, and 6 bases lay in between. This CDR3 spans 14 amino acids. In germline, CDR1 is KGHSH, CDR2 LQKENI. CDR3 amino acids: CASSPDPSNQPQHF. The CDR3 DNA follows: TGTGCCAGCTCACCCGACCCTAGCAATCAGCCCCAGCATTTT.

The chain is built from TRBV6-1 and TRBJ1-2, with D maybe TRBD1 (6 bases). The CDR3 runs 15 residues. Deletions cut 3 bases from V and 0 bases from J, with 11 bases between. Germline V lookup: CDR1 MNHNS, CDR2 SASEGT. The CDR3 DNA follows: TGTGCCAGCAGTGATACAGGGAGGGCTAACTATGGCTACACCTTC. Protein product: CASSDTGRANYGYTF.

The table lists this clonotype with a few counts. The rearrangement uses TRBV18 and TRBJ2-3; tentative D call: TRBD2 (5 bases). Germline CDR1 KGHSH, CDR2 LQKENI. The germline V and J ends were trimmed by 3 bases and 3 bases, with 16 bases remaining between them. CDR3 size: 16 residues. The chain's CDR3 is CASSPLDGGWTDTQYF. The CDR3, as DNA: TGTGCCAGCTCACCTTTGGACGGCGGGTGGACAGATACGCAGTATTTT.